The clone carrying this TCR beta chain turned up a few times. Its cognate antigen is unknown. With no exceptions, donors were healthy Caucasians. CDR1 and CDR2 from the germline V gene are DFQATT and SNEGSKA (reference sequence). This CDR3 region has 15 residues. V was trimmed by 4 bases and J by 6 bases, leaving 19 bases between them. cDNA molecules carried unique molecular identifiers, and template switching added a universal primer site. TCRdb reprocessed the 5' RACE reads with MiXCR, giving one entry per CDR3 protein. Of more than 200,000 distinct CDR3 sequences listed, over 11% are singletons. This specimen belongs to a study of identical twins. Findings of the study overall: Instead of following the same donors, the conclusions were based on cross-sectional statistical analysis.

V is TRBV20-1 and J is TRBJ2-1; D ambiguous. What was sequenced was memory (CD45RO+) T cells sorted from blood. This receptor was taken from a woman under 30 in good health. CDR3 in amino acids: CSAIPATFFRNEQFF. The CDR3 DNA reads as TGCAGTGCTATCCCGGCGACCTTTTTTCGCAATGAGCAGTTCTTC.